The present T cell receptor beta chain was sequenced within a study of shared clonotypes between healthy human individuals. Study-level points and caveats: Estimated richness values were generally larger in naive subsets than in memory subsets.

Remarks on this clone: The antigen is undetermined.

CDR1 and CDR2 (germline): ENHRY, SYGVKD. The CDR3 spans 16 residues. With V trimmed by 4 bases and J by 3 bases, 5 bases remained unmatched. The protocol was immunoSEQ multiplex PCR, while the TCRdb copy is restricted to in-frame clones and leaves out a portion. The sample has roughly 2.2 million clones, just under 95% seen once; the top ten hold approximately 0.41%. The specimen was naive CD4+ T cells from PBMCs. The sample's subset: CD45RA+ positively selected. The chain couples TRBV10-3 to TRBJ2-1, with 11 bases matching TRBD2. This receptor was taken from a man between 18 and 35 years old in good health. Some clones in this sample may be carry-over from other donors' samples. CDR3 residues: CAISGGGTSGYNEQFF. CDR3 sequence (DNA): TGTGCCATCAGTGGGGGAGGGACTAGCGGCTACAATGAGCAGTTCTTC.